Shown below are 31 T cell receptor beta chains from a single sample sequenced in a study of human T cells and chemical hapten exposure (TCRdb year 2021). Preparation of the library involved RACE. The instrument given in TCRdb is NextSeq 500. The public reads were reprocessed in TCRdb via fastp at Q25 and MiXCR, keeping in-frame beta chains. Every entry covers one CDR3 protein and lists the most common genes and DNA from its rows. The sample has more than 65,000 distinct CDR3 sequences on record, 10% of them singletons. 1.3% to 1.5% of the sample rests with the top ten. The time point label of this sample denotes: patch test 1, 2 weeks after DPC sensitization. The meaning of the sample's treatment or condition label: therapeutic diphenylcyclopropenone sensitization with weekly scalp DPC. Sample: whole blood, taken in connection with sensitization to the hapten diphenylcyclopropenone (DPC). These receptors all come from a woman in her fifties or sixties with alopecia areata. Some clones in this sample may be carry-over from other donors' samples.

This clonotype was detected only a few times. The V gene is TRBV18, the J gene TRBJ2-1; 11 bases line up with TRBD2. This CDR3 is 17 amino acids long. Germline lookup yields CDR1 KGHSH and CDR2 LQKENI. The ends lost 0 bases at V and 1 base at J; junction bases unmatched: 2. This CDR3 is CASSPPGLAGSYNEQFF. CDR3 nucleotide sequence: TGTGCCAGCTCACCACCCGGACTAGCGGGTTCCTACAATGAGCAGTTCTTC.

V gene TRBV20-1 combines with J gene TRBJ2-6; D ambiguous. The CDR3 sequence is 11 residues long. Trimming cost V 6 bases and J 2 bases, with 2 bases left between them. Germline lookup yields CDR1 DFQATT and CDR2 SNEGSKA (reference sequence). The DNA of the CDR3 is TGCAGTGCAGCTGGGGCCAACGTCCTGACTTTC. This encodes CSAAGANVLTF.

This clonotype was picked up many times. The chain combines TRBV19 with TRBJ1-5; TRBD1 agrees at 12 bases. The V gene end was trimmed by 3 bases and the J gene end by 6 bases; junction bases not matched to a gene: 6. Germline V gene data show CDR1 as LNHDA and CDR2 as SQIVND (reference sequence). The CDR3 spans 16 residues. For the CDR3, the DNA is TGTGCCAGTAGTATCACCGGGACAGGGGGCTCTCAGCCCCAGCATTTT. Translation gives CASSITGTGGSQPQHF. Supplemented by reference TRBV19 and TRBJ1-5, the full variable domain reads DGGITQSPKYLFRKEGQNVTLSCEQNLNHDAMYWYRQDPGQGLRLIYYSQIVNDFQKGDIAEGYSVSREKKESFPLTVTSAQKNPTAFYLCASSITGTGGSQPQHFGDGTRLSIL.

This chain's CDR3 is CASTPPGGNEQFF. Written as DNA, the CDR3 is TGTGCCAGCACCCCCCCAGGGGGCAATGAGCAGTTCTTC. This chain joins TRBV12-3 or TRBV12-4 and TRBJ2-1; 7 nucleotides align to TRBD1. This CDR3 contains 13 residues. Losses at the gene ends were 7 bases for V and 6 bases for J; bases not matched to a gene: 6.

The chain is built from TRBV19 and TRBJ1-5; a weak D match, TRBD1 (5 bases). CDR3 size: 15 residues. Trimming stripped 8 bases from V and 2 bases from J, with 16 bases between. CDR1 and CDR2 (germline): LNHDA, SQIVND (reference sequence). For the CDR3, the DNA is TGTGCCAGTCACTCACAGGCAAGGGGCAATCAGCCCCAGCATTTT. It is translated as CASHSQARGNQPQHF.

The table lists this clonotype with many counts. This sequence joins TRBV9 and TRBJ1-1, with no clear D. CDR3 length equals 12 residues. CDR1 is SGDLS and CDR2 is YYNGEE in the germline V gene. V lost 4 bases and J 4 bases, leaving 8 bases between the germline ends. The CDR3 DNA reads as TGTGCCAGCAGCAGGGATTCCACTGAAGCTTTCTTT. Residues: CASSRDSTEAFF.

This clonotype was seen many times. The J gene is TRBJ1-1, the V gene TRBV27, with D maybe TRBD1 (5 bases). V gave up 8 bases and J gave up 1 base, with 11 bases separating them. From germline, CDR1 is MNHEY and CDR2 SMNVEV (reference sequence). CDR3 length: 13 residues. The CDR3 DNA sequence: TGTGCCAGCGTACAGGTGGGGAACACTGAAGCTTTCTTT. It is translated as CASVQVGNTEAFF.

The V call is TRBV5-1, the J call TRBJ2-1; 9 bases are shared with TRBD1. Trimming removed 3 bases from V and 6 bases from J; junction bases left unmatched: 4. The CDR3 loop spans 14 amino acids. CDR1 and CDR2 (germline): SGHRS, YFSETQ. The CDR3, as DNA: TGCGCCAGCAGCTCGGGGACAGGGTCCAATGAGCAGTTCTTC. As protein: CASSSGTGSNEQFF.

The V and J genes are TRBV7-8 and TRBJ2-1, with TRBD2 identical over 12 bases. The CDR3 totals 16 residues. V was pared by 5 bases and J by 9 bases, with 11 bases of the junction left unmatched. CDR1 SGHVS and CDR2 FQNEAQ come from the germline V gene. The CDR3 DNA reads TGTGCCAGCAGCCCGAGCGGACTAGCGGGATGGGGTGAGCAGTTCTTC. Translating gives CASSPSGLAGWGEQFF.

This clonotype was picked up a small number of times. The chain recombines TRBV18 with TRBJ1-1, with 8 bases matching TRBD1. Losses at the gene ends were 3 bases for V and 1 base for J; bases not matched to a gene: 7. Germline CDR1 KGHSH, CDR2 LQKENI. The CDR3 has 16 amino acids. The CDR3 reads CASSPLGQGSNTEAFF. DNA for the CDR3: TGTGCCAGCTCACCGCTTGGACAGGGATCGAACACTGAAGCTTTCTTT.

This clonotype was counted a few times. The J gene is TRBJ2-3, the V gene TRBV5-4; D is possibly TRBD1 or TRBD2 (5 bases each). The CDR3 sequence is 14 residues long. V was shortened by 2 bases and J by 3 bases, with 10 bases between the two germline ends. The V gene's germline CDR1 is SGHNT and CDR2 YYREEE (reference sequence). The CDR3 DNA is TGTGCCAGCAGCTTTCAGGGAGTGACAGATACGCAGTATTTT. Translating it yields CASSFQGVTDTQYF.

This rearrangement joins TRBV20-1 to TRBJ2-5, with TRBD1 as a possible D gene (6 bases). CDR3 size: 15 residues. Germline values: CDR1 DFQATT, CDR2 SNEGSKA (reference sequence). The V end lost 3 bases, the J end lost 3 bases, and 17 bases lay between the germline ends. CDR3: CSASSLGQEEETQYF. The CDR3 DNA reads TGCAGTGCTAGTAGCTTGGGACAAGAAGAAGAGACCCAGTACTTC.

This clonotype was picked up a small number of times. The J gene is TRBJ1-1, the V gene TRBV28; D unresolved. The CDR3 is 12 amino acids. The germline V gene encodes CDR1 MDHEN and CDR2 SYDVKM. V lost 6 bases and J 1 base, leaving 6 bases between the germline ends. For the CDR3, the DNA is TGTGCCAGCAGAGCCCCGAACACTGAAGCTTTCTTT. Its translation: CASRAPNTEAFF.

The V call is TRBV18, the J call TRBJ2-5; TRBD2 aligns across 10 bases. Germline V lookup: CDR1 KGHSH, CDR2 LQKENI. Germline trimming cut 1 base from V and 5 bases from J; bases unmatched to any gene: 13. The CDR3 loop spans 18 amino acids. CDR3 region: CASSPRASGSADVETQYF. CDR3 bases: TGTGCCAGCTCACCACGAGCTAGCGGGAGTGCCGACGTGGAGACCCAGTACTTC.

This clonotype was seen at least ten times. The chain carries TRBV5-1 and TRBJ1-1; D is ambiguous. The V and J ends lost 1 base and 5 bases respectively, with 9 bases between them. Germline loops: CDR1 SGHRS, CDR2 YFSETQ. CDR3 length: 13 residues. The DNA of the CDR3 is TGCGCCAGCAGCTTGCGGGTAGGGACTGAAGCTTTCTTT. This encodes CASSLRVGTEAFF.

This rearrangement joins TRBV18 to TRBJ1-1; D gene uncertain. Germline-derived CDR1 and CDR2 are KGHSH and LQKENI. The CDR3 totals 15 residues. The germline V and J ends were trimmed by 5 bases and 2 bases, with 15 bases remaining between them. The CDR3 coding sequence is TGTGCCAGCTCAACCCAGGAACAAAGTAACACTGAAGCTTTCTTT. Its translation is CASSTQEQSNTEAFF.

This clonotype was found a few times. V and J are TRBV11-2 and TRBJ1-1; no firm D call. CDR3 length: 13 residues. CDR1 and CDR2 (germline): SGHAT, FQNNGV. V lost 3 bases, J lost 3 bases, and 8 bases lay in between. As DNA, the CDR3 is TGTGCCAGCAGCTTCTTTGGGGACACTGAAGCTTTCTTT. Residues: CASSFFGDTEAFF. Full variable domain (missing parts from reference TRBV11-2 and TRBJ1-1): EAGVAQSPRYKIIEKRQSVAFWCNPISGHATLYWYQQILGQGPKLLIQFQNNGVVDDSQLPKDRFSAERLKGVDSTLKIQPAKLEDSAVYLCASSFFGDTEAFFGQGTRLTVV.

This clonotype was detected a few times. The gene calls are TRBV29-1 and TRBJ2-7; no clear D. This CDR3 has 12 residues. Trimming shortened V by 4 bases and J by 4 bases, and 11 bases separated the two germline ends. Germline V gives CDR1 SQVTM, CDR2 ANQGSEA. The CDR3 sequence is CSVAVGPYEQYF. In DNA form, the CDR3 reads TGCAGCGTTGCGGTAGGGCCGTACGAGCAGTACTTC.

This chain joins TRBV7-9 and TRBJ1-2; D may be TRBD1 (6 bases). The length of the CDR3 is 15 residues. Between the trimmed V and J ends, which lost 1 base and 8 bases, there was a span of 17 bases. Looked up from germline, CDR1 is SEHNR and CDR2 is FQNEAQ (reference sequence). The CDR3 is CASSLGGRRGQGYTF. The CDR3 DNA reads TGTGCCAGCAGCTTAGGAGGTCGGAGGGGACAAGGCTACACCTTC.

The rearrangement uses TRBV11-2 and TRBJ1-1; TRBD1 matches 9 bases. Trimming at V came to 0 bases and at J to 1 base, leaving 3 bases not matched to a gene. Per germline, CDR1 SGHAT and CDR2 FQNNGV. CDR3 size: 16 residues. CDR3 nucleotide sequence: TGTGCCAGCAGCTTAGAGACAGGGGGATGGAACACTGAAGCTTTCTTT. This translates into CASSLETGGWNTEAFF. Combining the CDR3 with reference TRBV11-2 and TRBJ1-1 gives the whole variable domain EAGVAQSPRYKIIEKRQSVAFWCNPISGHATLYWYQQILGQGPKLLIQFQNNGVVDDSQLPKDRFSAERLKGVDSTLKIQPAKLEDSAVYLCASSLETGGWNTEAFFGQGTRLTVV.

In this sample, this clonotype turned up many times. CDR3 amino acids: CASSYSGTGGPDQPQHF. CDR3 nucleotide sequence: TGTGCCAGCAGTTACTCCGGGACAGGGGGCCCGGATCAGCCCCAGCATTTT. The rearrangement links TRBV6-5 to TRBJ1-5; 12 nucleotides match TRBD1. The CDR3 runs to 17 residues. V trimming: 0 bases; J trimming: 5 bases; junction bases outside the gene matches: 5. The V gene's germline CDR1 is MNHEY and CDR2 SVGAGI.

This clonotype was picked up many times. The genes are TRBV19 and TRBJ1-2; no clear D. Per the germline V gene, CDR1 is LNHDA and CDR2 is SQIVND (reference sequence). CDR3 length: 13 amino acids. With 5 bases removed from V and 7 bases from J, the gap between germline ends came to 14 bases. The CDR3: CASSGIPAGGYTF. CDR3 sequence (DNA): TGTGCCAGTAGTGGGATCCCAGCAGGTGGCTACACCTTC. Complete variable domain (other parts from reference TRBV19 and TRBJ1-2): DGGITQSPKYLFRKEGQNVTLSCEQNLNHDAMYWYRQDPGQGLRLIYYSQIVNDFQKGDIAEGYSVSREKKESFPLTVTSAQKNPTAFYLCASSGIPAGGYTFGSGTRLTVV.

This chain links TRBV13 with TRBJ1-6, with 10 nucleotides matching TRBD1. Germline CDR1 reads PRHDT; CDR2 reads FYEKMQ (reference sequence). Unmatched junction bases numbered 3, after V lost 5 bases and J lost 8 bases. The CDR3 covers 14 residues. CDR3 loop: CASSRTGGDSPLHF. Written as DNA, the CDR3 is TGTGCCAGCAGCCGGACAGGGGGAGATTCACCCCTCCACTTT.

A few counts support this clonotype. The CDR3 here is CASSRGGNTGELFF. The DNA for the CDR3 is TGTGCCAGCTCACGGGGAGGTAACACCGGGGAGCTGTTTTTT. V and J are TRBV18 and TRBJ2-2, with D perhaps matching TRBD2 (6 bases). Trimming removed 4 bases at V and 2 bases at J, with 8 bases between. Per germline, CDR1 KGHSH and CDR2 LQKENI. The CDR3 has 14 amino acids.

At least ten counts were recorded for this clonotype. The chain employs TRBV28 and TRBJ1-2, with D perhaps matching TRBD1 (6 bases). The CDR3 spans 15 residues. The germline V gene has CDR1 MDHEN and CDR2 SYDVKM. Trimming removed 7 bases from V and 2 bases from J, with 17 bases in between. The CDR3 coding sequence is TGTGCCAGCAATTACCGGGGGGCCGGGAACTATGGCTACACCTTC. Translation gives CASNYRGAGNYGYTF.

Regarding this clonotype: A junction boundary mismatches the germline segment, possibly from a read error. The chain is built from TRBV20-1 and TRBJ2-7, with TRBD2 as a possible D gene (7 bases). Germline V gene data show CDR1 as DFQATT and CDR2 as SNEGSKA (reference sequence). CDR3 length: 14 amino acids. The CDR3 region has the DNA TGCAGTGTTAGACGGGGGGCCGGGGCCTACGAGCAGTACTTC. Amino acid sequence: CSVRRGAGAYEQYF.

This clonotype was recorded at least ten times. The CDR3 DNA sequence: TGCAGCGGGGAGGGACATATGTACAATGAGCAGTTCTTC. It codes for CSGEGHMYNEQFF. The chain couples TRBV29-1 to TRBJ2-1, with a possible D match to TRBD2 (7 bases). V dropped 7 bases and J dropped 4 bases, with 14 bases sitting between them. The CDR3 runs to 13 residues. The germline V gene has CDR1 SQVTM and CDR2 ANQGSEA.

This clonotype has a count of ten or more. CDR3 nucleotide sequence: TGTGCCAGCAGCGATTGCCCGGGAGTAGCCCACAATGAGCAGTTCTTC. Protein product: CASSDCPGVAHNEQFF. V usage is TRBV21-1 and J usage is TRBJ2-1; the table's D call, TRBD2, has no DNA check behind it. TRBV21-1 is reported as a pseudogene. CDR3 size: 16 residues.

Only a few counts were recorded for this clonotype. The V call is TRBV7-2, the J call TRBJ2-2, with D uncertain. Germline V gene data show CDR1 as SGHTA and CDR2 as FQGNSA. V was shortened by 5 bases and J by 8 bases, with 12 bases between the two germline ends. The CDR3 extends over 13 amino acids. CDR3 sequence reads: CASSELRPGELFF. DNA for the CDR3: TGTGCCAGCAGCGAGCTACGCCCGGGGGAGCTGTTTTTT. Full variable domain (rest looked up from reference TRBV7-2 and TRBJ2-2): GAGVSQSPSNKVTEKGKDVELRCDPISGHTALYWYRQSLGQGLEFLIYFQGNSAPDKSGLPSDRFSAERTGGSVSTLTIQRTQQEDSAVYLCASSELRPGELFFGEGSRLTVL.

This chain links TRBV30 with TRBJ2-3; perhaps TRBD1 as D (5 bases). The V end was cut by 3 bases, the J end by 2 bases, with 21 bases between. The length of the CDR3 is 17 residues. Germline CDR1 reads GTSNPN; CDR2 reads SVGIG (reference sequence). The CDR3: CAWSLLGQGLATDTQYF. In nucleotides, the CDR3 is TGTGCCTGGAGCCTCCTCGGCCAGGGCTTGGCCACAGATACGCAGTATTTT.

This clonotype was seen ten or more times. The gene calls are TRBV19 and TRBJ1-2; a possible D gene is TRBD1 (6 bases). This CDR3 has 13 amino acids. Trimming removed 6 bases from V and 2 bases from J, with 10 bases in between. Germline values: CDR1 LNHDA, CDR2 SQIVND (reference sequence). CDR3 DNA sequence: TGTGCCAGTAGCTCAGGGGACAACTATGGCTACACCTTC. Protein product: CASSSGDNYGYTF.